This TCR beta chain was sequenced for a study of blood T cell repertoires in COVID-19. Study at large: Sites in the United States, Italy and Spain provided acute and convalescent COVID-19 samples. Sample material is recorded as cDNA or gDNA derived from T cells, B-cell-depleted T cells, or PBMCs.

Under the authors' procedure: The authors estimated nucleated cell counts from reference gene primer amplification. The data were produced by immunoSEQ multiplex PCR, yet TCRdb's version contains in-frame clones alone and is incomplete. That table is the source of V, J and clone size, and D and trimming were worked out from the DNA. Found here are some 270,000 clones, about 80% of them singletons; the top ten hold around 16%. J lost 4 bases, V lost 7 bases, and 15 bases had no gene match. The germline gives CDR1 SGHTA, CDR2 FQGNSA. The length of the CDR3 is 16 residues. Enrolled during active infection, Seattle patients were then followed longitudinally.

This TCR came from a person aged 65-85 years with COVID-19, enrolled during active disease. The chain links TRBV7-2 to TRBJ1-2; 7 positions match TRBD1. Material: peripheral blood. The CDR3 loop reads CASTWPDRERIYGYTF. The DNA for the CDR3 is TGTGCCAGCACCTGGCCCGACAGGGAACGGATCTATGGCTACACCTTC. Filled out from reference TRBV7-2 and TRBJ1-2, the complete variable domain reads GAGVSQSPSNKVTEKGKDVELRCDPISGHTALYWYRQSLGQGLEFLIYFQGNSAPDKSGLPSDRFSAERTGGSVSTLTIQRTQQEDSAVYLCASTWPDRERIYGYTFGSGTRLTVV.